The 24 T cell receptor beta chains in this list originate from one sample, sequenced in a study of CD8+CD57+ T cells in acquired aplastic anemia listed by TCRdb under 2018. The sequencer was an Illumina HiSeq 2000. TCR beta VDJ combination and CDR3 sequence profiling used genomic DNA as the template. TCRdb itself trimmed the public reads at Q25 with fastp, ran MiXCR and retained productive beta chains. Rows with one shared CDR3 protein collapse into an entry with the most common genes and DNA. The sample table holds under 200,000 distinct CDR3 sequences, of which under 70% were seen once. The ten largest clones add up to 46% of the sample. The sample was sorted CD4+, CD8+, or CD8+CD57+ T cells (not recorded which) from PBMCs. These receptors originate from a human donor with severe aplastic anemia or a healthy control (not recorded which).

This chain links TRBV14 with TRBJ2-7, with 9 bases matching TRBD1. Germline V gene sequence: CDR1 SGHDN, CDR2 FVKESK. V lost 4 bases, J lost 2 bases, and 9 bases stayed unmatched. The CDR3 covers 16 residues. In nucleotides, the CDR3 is TGTGCCAGCAGCCCGGGGGGTGACAGGGGGACCTACGAGCAGTACTTC. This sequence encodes CASSPGGDRGTYEQYF.

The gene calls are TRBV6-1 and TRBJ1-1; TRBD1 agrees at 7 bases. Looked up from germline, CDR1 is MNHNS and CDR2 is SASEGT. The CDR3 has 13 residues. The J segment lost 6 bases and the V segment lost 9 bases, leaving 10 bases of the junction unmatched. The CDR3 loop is CASNTGDIAEAFF. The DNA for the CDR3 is TGTGCCAGTAACACAGGGGATATCGCTGAAGCTTTCTTT.

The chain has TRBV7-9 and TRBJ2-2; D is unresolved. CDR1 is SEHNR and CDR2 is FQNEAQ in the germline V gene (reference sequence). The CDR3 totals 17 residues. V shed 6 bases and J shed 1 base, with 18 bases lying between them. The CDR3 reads CASSSVDMEMNTGELFF. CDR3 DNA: TGTGCCAGCAGTTCAGTAGATATGGAAATGAACACCGGGGAGCTGTTTTTT.

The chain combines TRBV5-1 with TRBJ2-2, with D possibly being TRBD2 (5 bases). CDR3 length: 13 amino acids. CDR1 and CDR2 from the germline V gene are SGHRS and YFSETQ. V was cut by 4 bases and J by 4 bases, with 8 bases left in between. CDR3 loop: CASSEDFTGELFF. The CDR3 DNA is TGCGCCAGCAGCGAGGACTTCACCGGGGAGCTGTTTTTT.

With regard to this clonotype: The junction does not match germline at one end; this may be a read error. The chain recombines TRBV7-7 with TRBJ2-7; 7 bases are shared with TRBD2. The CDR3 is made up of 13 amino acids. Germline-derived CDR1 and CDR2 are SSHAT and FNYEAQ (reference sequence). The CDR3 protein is CASSAGLAYEQYF. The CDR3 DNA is TGTGCTAGCAGCGCAGGACTAGCCTACGAGCAGTACTTC.

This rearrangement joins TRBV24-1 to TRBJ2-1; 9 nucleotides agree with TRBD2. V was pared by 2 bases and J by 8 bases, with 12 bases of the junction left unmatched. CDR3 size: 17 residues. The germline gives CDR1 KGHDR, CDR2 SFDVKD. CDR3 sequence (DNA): TGTGCCACCAGTGATTCGGTGACTAGCGGAACATTCGATGAGCAGTTCTTC. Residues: CATSDSVTSGTFDEQFF.

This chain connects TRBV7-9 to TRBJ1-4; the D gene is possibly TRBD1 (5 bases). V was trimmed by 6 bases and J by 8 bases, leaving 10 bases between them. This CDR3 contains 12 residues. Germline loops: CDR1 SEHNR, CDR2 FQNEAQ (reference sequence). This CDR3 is CASRAGGEKLFF. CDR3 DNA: TGTGCCAGCAGAGCGGGGGGAGAAAAACTGTTTTTT.

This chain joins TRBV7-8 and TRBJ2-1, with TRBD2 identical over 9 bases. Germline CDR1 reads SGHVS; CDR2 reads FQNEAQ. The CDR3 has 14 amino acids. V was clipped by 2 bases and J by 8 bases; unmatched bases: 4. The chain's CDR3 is CASSLLAGWDEQFF. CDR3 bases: TGTGCCAGCAGCTTACTAGCGGGGTGGGATGAGCAGTTCTTC.

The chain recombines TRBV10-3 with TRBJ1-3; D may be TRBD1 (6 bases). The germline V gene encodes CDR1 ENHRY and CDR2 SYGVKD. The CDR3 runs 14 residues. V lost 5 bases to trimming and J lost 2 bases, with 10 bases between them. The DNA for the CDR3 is TGTGCCATCAGTATACAGGGCCCTGGAAACACCATATATTTT. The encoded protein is CAISIQGPGNTIYF.

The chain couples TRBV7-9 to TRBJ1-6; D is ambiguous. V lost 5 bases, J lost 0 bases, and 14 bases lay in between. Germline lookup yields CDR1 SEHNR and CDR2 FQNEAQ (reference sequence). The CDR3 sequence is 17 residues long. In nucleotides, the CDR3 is TGTGCCAGCAGCGGGAGGATCGAGAGCTCCTATAATTCACCCCTCCACTTT. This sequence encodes CASSGRIESSYNSPLHF.

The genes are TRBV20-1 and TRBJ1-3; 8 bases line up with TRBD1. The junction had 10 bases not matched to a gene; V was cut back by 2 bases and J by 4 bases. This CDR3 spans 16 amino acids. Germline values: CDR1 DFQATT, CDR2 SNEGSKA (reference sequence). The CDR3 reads CSARPGDRNLGNTIYF. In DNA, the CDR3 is TGCAGTGCTAGACCCGGGGACAGGAATTTAGGAAACACCATATATTTT.

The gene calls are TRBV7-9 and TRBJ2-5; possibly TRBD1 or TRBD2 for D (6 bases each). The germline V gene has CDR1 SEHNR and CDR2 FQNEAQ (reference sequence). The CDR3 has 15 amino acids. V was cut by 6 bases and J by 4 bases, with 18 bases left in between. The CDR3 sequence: CASRLTSGGAETQYF. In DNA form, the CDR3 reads TGTGCCAGCAGGCTCACGTCCGGGGGCGCAGAGACCCAGTACTTC.

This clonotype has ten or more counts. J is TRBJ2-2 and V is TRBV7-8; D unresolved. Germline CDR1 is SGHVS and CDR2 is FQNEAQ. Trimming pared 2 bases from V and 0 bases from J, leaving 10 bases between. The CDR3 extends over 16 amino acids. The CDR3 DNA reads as TGTGCCAGCAGCTTATCACCAGGTTCGAACACCGGGGAGCTGTTTTTT. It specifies CASSLSPGSNTGELFF.

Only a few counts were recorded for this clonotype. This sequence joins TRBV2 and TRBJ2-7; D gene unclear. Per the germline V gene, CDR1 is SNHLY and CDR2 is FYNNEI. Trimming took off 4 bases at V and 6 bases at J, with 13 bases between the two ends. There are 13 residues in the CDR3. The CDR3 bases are TGTGCCAGCAGTGGGGATAGGACCCTCGAGCAGTACTTC. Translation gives CASSGDRTLEQYF.

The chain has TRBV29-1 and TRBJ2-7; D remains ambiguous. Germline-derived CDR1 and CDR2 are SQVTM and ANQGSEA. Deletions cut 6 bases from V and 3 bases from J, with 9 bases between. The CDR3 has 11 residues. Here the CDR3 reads CSVGPDYEQYF. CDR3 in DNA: TGCAGCGTAGGCCCTGACTACGAGCAGTACTTC.

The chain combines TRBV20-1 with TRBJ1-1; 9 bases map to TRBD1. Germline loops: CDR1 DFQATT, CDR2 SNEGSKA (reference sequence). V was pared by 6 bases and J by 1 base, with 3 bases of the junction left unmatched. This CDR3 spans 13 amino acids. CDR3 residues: CSALQGANTEAFF. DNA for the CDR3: TGCAGTGCCTTACAGGGGGCGAACACTGAAGCTTTCTTT.

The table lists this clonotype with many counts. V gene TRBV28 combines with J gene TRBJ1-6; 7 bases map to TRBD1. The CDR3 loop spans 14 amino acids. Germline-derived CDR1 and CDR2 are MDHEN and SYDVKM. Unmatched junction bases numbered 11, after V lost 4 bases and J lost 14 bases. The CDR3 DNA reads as TGTGCCAGCAGTTCCAGACAGGGCGGTATTTCCCTCCACTTT. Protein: CASSSRQGGISLHF.

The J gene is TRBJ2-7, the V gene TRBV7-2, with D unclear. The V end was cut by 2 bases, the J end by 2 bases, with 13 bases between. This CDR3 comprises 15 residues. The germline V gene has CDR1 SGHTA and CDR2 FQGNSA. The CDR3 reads CASSLMATTPYEQYF. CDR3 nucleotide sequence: TGTGCCAGCAGCTTAATGGCTACCACCCCCTACGAGCAGTACTTC.

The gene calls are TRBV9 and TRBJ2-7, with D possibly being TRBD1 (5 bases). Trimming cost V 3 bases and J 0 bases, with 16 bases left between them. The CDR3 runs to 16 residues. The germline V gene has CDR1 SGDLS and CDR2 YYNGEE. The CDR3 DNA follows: TGTGCCAGCAGCGATAGTACAGGTGATAGCTCCTACGAGCAGTACTTC. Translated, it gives CASSDSTGDSSYEQYF.

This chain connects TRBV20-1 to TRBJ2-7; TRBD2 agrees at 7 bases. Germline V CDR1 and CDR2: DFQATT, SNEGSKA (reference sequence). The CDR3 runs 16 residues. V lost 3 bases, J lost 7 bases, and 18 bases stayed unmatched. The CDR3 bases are TGCAGTGCTAGGATGGGGGGTGCGGGAGCCTGGGAAGAGCAGTACTTC. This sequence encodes CSARMGGAGAWEEQYF.

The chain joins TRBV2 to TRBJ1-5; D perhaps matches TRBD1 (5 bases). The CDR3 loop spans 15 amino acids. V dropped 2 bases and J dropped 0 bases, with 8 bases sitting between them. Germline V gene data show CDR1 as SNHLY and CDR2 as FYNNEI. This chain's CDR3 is CASSERGPSNQPQHF. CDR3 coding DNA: TGTGCCAGCAGTGAAAGGGGACCTAGCAATCAGCCCCAGCATTTT.

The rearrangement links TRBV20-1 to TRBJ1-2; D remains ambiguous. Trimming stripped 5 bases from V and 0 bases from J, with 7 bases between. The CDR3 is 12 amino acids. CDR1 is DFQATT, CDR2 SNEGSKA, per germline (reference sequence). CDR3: CSAPTANYGYTF. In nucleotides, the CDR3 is TGCAGTGCTCCCACTGCTAACTATGGCTACACCTTC.

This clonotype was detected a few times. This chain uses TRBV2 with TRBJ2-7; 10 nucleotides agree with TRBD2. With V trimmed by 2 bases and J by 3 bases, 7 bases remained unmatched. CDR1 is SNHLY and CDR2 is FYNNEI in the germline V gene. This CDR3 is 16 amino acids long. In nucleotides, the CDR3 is TGTGCCAGCAGTGAAACCAGCGGGGGGGCCAACTACGAGCAGTACTTC. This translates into CASSETSGGANYEQYF.

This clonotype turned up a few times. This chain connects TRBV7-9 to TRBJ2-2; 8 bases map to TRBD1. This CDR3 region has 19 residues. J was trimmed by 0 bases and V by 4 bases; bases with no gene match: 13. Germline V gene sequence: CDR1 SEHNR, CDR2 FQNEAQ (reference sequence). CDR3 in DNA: TGTGCCAGCAGCTCAGCATTTGGACAGGGTGGGACGAACACCGGGGAGCTGTTTTTT. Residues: CASSSAFGQGGTNTGELFF. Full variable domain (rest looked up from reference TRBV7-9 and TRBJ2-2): DTGVSQNPRHKITKRGQNVTFRCDPISEHNRLYWYRQTLGQGPEFLTYFQNEAQLEKSRLLSDRFSAERPKGSFSTLEIQRTEQGDSAMYLCASSSAFGQGGTNTGELFFGEGSRLTVL.